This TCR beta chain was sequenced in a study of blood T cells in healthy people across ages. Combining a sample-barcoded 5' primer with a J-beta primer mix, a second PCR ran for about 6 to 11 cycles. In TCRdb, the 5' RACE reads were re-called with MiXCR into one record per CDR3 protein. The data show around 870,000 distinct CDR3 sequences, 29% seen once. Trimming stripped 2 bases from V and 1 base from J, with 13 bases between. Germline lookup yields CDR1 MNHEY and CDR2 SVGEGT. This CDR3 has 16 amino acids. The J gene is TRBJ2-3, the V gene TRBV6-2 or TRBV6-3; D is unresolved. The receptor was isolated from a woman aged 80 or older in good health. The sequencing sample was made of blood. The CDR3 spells CASSYENLLGTDTQYF. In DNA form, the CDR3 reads TGTGCCAGCAGTTACGAGAATTTATTAGGCACAGATACGCAGTATTTT.